This is a list of T cell receptor beta chains from one sample in a study of beta chain features in type 1 diabetes. The table came from immunoSEQ multiplex PCR; TCRdb's copy has only in-frame clones and leaves some out. The sample shows some 120,000 clones, roughly a sixth of them seen only once. Sequenced material: central memory CD4+ T cells from blood. Receptor source: a man aged 18 to 30 with type 1 diabetes. The CDR3 runs from the conserved cysteine through the conserved F or W. The order of the fields is D gene, J gene, CDR3 length, V gene, CDR3 protein. D genes are given only for firm matches.

>-|TRBJ1-6|17|TRBV30
CAWSLKQASSYNSPLHF
>TRBD2|TRBJ2-7|15|TRBV29-1
CSVEGGGDSSYEQYF
>-|TRBJ2-7|12|TRBV5-1
CASSRDFYEQYF
>-|TRBJ1-6|17|TRBV28
CASSFRTDISYNSPLHF
>-|TRBJ1-5|14|TRBV2
CASSPLDRNQPQHF
>-|TRBJ1-2|17|TRBV4-3
CDSSQDAQIRQTYGYTF
>-|TRBJ2-6|15|TRBV6-6
CASSYIGGGANVLTF
>-|TRBJ1-2|15|TRBV7-2
CASSLGQRQIYGYTF
>-|TRBJ1-5|13|TRBV5-1
CASSLGQNQPQHF
>-|TRBJ2-4|16|TRBV18
CASSLNGGPSINIQYF
>-|TRBJ2-1|13|TRBV14
CASSQEVRYKQFF
>-|TRBJ2-7|18|TRBV21-1
CASSNRHLHAKRTYEQYF
>-|TRBJ1-2|14|TRBV30
CASSKGGIEYGYTF
>TRBD2|TRBJ2-7|18|TRBV7-9
CASSHPFSTAGWAYEQYF
>TRBD2|TRBJ2-1|13|TRBV29-1
CSAGLATLNEQFF
>TRBD2|TRBJ2-3|14|TRBV4-3
CASSQVNSGSRQYF
>TRBD1|TRBJ2-3|16|TRBV7-3
CASSLTRDSSPDTQYF
>-|TRBJ2-4|13|TRBV5-6
CASSPATKNIQYF
>-|TRBJ1-2|11|TRBV20-1
CSARWVYGYTF
>-|TRBJ1-1|12|TRBV7-2
CASSLSGTEAFF
>-|TRBJ1-2|14|TRBV28
CASLQGRSNYGYTF
>-|TRBJ2-4|14|TRBV19
CASSIVSSPNIQYF
>TRBD2|TRBJ2-7|15|TRBV7-2
CASSFSGGPGYEQYF
>-|TRBJ2-3|13|TRBV7-2
CASSLTPTDTQYF
>-|TRBJ1-4|14|TRBV4-3
CASSQEQLNEKLFF
>TRBD2|TRBJ2-1|12|TRBV30
CASPGTSGQKFF
>-|TRBJ1-2|13|TRBV9
CASSVGEDYGYTF
>-|TRBJ2-3|15|TRBV7-9
CASSLGGDFSDTQYF
>TRBD2|TRBJ2-1|17|TRBV2
CALSGTSGTGVPNEQFF
>-|TRBJ2-2|14|TRBV30
CASTGSPSGGELFF
>-|TRBJ2-3|17|TRBV30
CAWSFGGTPTNTDTQYF
>TRBD1|-|15|TRBV6-5
CASSYSSRGRDEQYF
>TRBD1|TRBJ1-2|15|TRBV27
CASSLAGDRDHGYTF
>-|TRBJ2-5|15|TRBV4-3
CASSLEWRGIETQYF
>-|TRBJ2-1|16|TRBV27
CASSLGIGTDYNEQFF
>TRBD1|TRBJ2-1|15|TRBV29-1
CSGTGGGVSYNEQFF
>-|TRBJ2-3|12|TRBV6-1
CASRGSGDTQYF
>-|TRBJ2-2|14|TRBV7-9
CASSFTANTGELFF
>-|TRBJ2-2|15|TRBV7-3
CASSPRVQGTGELFF
>TRBD2|TRBJ2-3|16|TRBV7-2
CASSSRTSGRWDTQYF
>-|TRBJ2-7|13|TRBV14
CASSHRGAYEQYF
>-|TRBJ2-3|15|TRBV15
CATSRGQTRTDTQYF
>-|TRBJ2-7|13|TRBV27
CASSLIGGYEQYF
>-|TRBJ2-3|13|TRBV30
CAWSTLSTDTQYF
>-|TRBJ2-3|14|TRBV6-6
CASTSQSDADTQYF
>TRBD2|TRBJ2-1|14|TRBV29-1
CSVSTSGGYNEQFF
>TRBD2|TRBJ2-1|17|TRBV25-1
CASSEYAGRGGRQEQFF
>-|TRBJ2-3|18|TRBV4-3
CASSQGHSTGHRTDTQYF
>TRBD1|TRBJ1-2|16|TRBV25-1
CASSGKHDRGWSGYTF
>-|TRBJ1-1|11|TRBV7-9
CASSFLTEAFF
>-|TRBJ1-2|14|TRBV5-1
CASSLGQGSYGYTF
>TRBD2|TRBJ2-3|15|TRBV9
CASSVYGGSTDTQYF
>TRBD1|TRBJ2-1|16|TRBV29-1
CSVPPRGYRSYNEQFF
>TRBD1|TRBJ2-7|16|TRBV23-1
CASSQPLGGQDYEQYF
>-|TRBJ1-2|18|TRBV4-3
CASSQDPPGQGTGYGYTF